This T cell receptor beta chain stems from a study of T-cell reconstitution after alpha-beta-depleted transplantation in children. Construction of the TCRbeta library involved unique molecular identifiers. TCRdb ran MiXCR on the PCR reads and lists one entry per CDR3 protein. Of 250,000 to 350,000 distinct CDR3 sequences in the sample, 9.9% were seen once. Trimming took 7 bases from V and 0 from J, leaving 12 bases between them. CDR3 length equals 14 residues. This TCR came from a human donor who donated a stem cell graft to a child with SCID. The material sequenced was PBMCs from the stem cell graft donor, taken from the stem cell graft. This sequence joins TRBV12-3 or TRBV12-4 and TRBJ2-5; D uncertain. As DNA, the CDR3 is TGTGCCAGCACCTCCGTTGTGTACCAAGAGACCCAGTACTTC. This translates into CASTSVVYQETQYF.